This T cell receptor beta chain was sequenced during a study of CD8+ T cells in alopecia areata. Germline V gene sequence: CDR1 GTSNPN, CDR2 SVGIG (reference sequence). The CDR3 extends over 13 amino acids. Trimming left V 0 bases short and J 9 bases short, with 12 bases between. In this sample, this clone turned up once. RNA was extracted and reverse transcribed into cDNA as the sequencing template. Assay used: immunoSEQ multiplex PCR; TCRdb lists only in-frame clones, some missing. In the table there are about 160,000 clones, approximately 57% of which are singletons. Treatment denoted: oral pan-JAK inhibitor, 5-10 mg twice daily.

This receptor was taken from a human donor with alopecia areata. The input for sequencing was CD4+ T cells sorted from blood, taken at week 24, from a patient treated with tofacitinib. The chain combines TRBV30 with TRBJ1-5; D perhaps matches TRBD1 (5 bases). CDR3 DNA: TGTGCCTGGAGTGTAAGAAGGGGAGGGCCCCAGCATTTT. It is translated as CAWSVRRGGPQHF.